The 6 T cell receptor beta chains listed next were all sequenced from one sample in a study of blood T cells in healthy people across ages. For the second PCR, which ran for roughly 6 to 11 cycles, a sample-barcoded 5' primer and a J-beta primer mix were used. TCRdb used MiXCR to reprocess the 5' RACE reads, holding one entry per CDR3 protein. The sample lists about 970,000 distinct CDR3 sequences; roughly 51% were seen once. Sequencing used blood. The receptors originated from a woman aged 55-69 years in good health.

To note about this clonotype: A read error may produce the germline difference seen at one junction end. The genes are TRBV11-2 and TRBJ2-1; D is unclear. Germline assignment: CDR1 SGHAT and CDR2 FQNNGV. This CDR3 comprises 15 residues. The CDR3 sequence: CAGSLTQSANPEQFF. The CDR3, as DNA: TGTGCCGGCAGCTTAACCCAGTCCGCGAATCCTGAGCAGTTCTTC.

This chain uses TRBV12-3 or TRBV12-4 with TRBJ2-1; 12 bases are a match to TRBD2. With 5 bases clipped from V and 9 bases from J, the junction kept 8 bases outside the gene matches. There are 15 residues in the CDR3. The CDR3 is CASSPWTSGNPEQFF. Here the CDR3 DNA reads TGTGCCAGCAGTCCTTGGACTAGCGGGAACCCTGAGCAGTTCTTC.

The chain combines TRBV9 with TRBJ2-6; no definite D call. Germline V gene lookup returns CDR1 SGDLS and CDR2 YYNGEE. V was pared by 4 bases and J by 0 bases, with 17 bases between. CDR3 length equals 18 residues. CDR3 DNA sequence: TGTGCCAGCAGCAATTCGGCCCCTTGGGGCTCTGGGGCCAACGTCCTGACTTTC. Translating it yields CASSNSAPWGSGANVLTF.

J is TRBJ1-2 and V is TRBV18; 8 bases map to TRBD1. The germline V gene has CDR1 KGHSH and CDR2 LQKENI. The CDR3 consists of 14 residues. Losses at the gene ends were 6 bases for V and 3 bases for J; bases not matched to a gene: 6. CDR3 nucleotide sequence: TGTGCCAGCTCCCAGGGGGCAGGAGACTATGGCTACACCTTC. Its translation: CASSQGAGDYGYTF. Full variable domain (missing parts from reference TRBV18 and TRBJ1-2): NAGVMQNPRHLVRRRGQEARLRCSPMKGHSHVYWYRQLPEEGLKFMVYLQKENIIDESGMPKERFSAEFPKEGPSILRIQQVVRGDSAAYFCASSQGAGDYGYTFGSGTRLTVV.

This clonotype has more than one count but fewer than ten. The chain carries TRBV7-3 and TRBJ2-1; tentative D call: TRBD2 (6 bases). Germline V gene sequence: CDR1 SGHTA, CDR2 FQGTGA. The V end was cut by 5 bases, the J end by 7 bases, with 15 bases between. The CDR3 length is 14 residues. The CDR3 DNA sequence: TGTGCCAGCAGCCCAACTAGCATAAGGAATGAGCAGTTCTTC. This translates into CASSPTSIRNEQFF.

The genes are TRBV10-3 and TRBJ2-5; either TRBD1 or TRBD2 may fit D (5 bases each). Germline lookup yields CDR1 ENHRY and CDR2 SYGVKD. The CDR3 extends over 14 amino acids. Trimming removed 6 bases from V and 0 bases from J, with 11 bases in between. The DNA of the CDR3 is TGTGCCATCAGACCAGGGACGGACCAAGAGACCCAGTACTTC. It specifies CAIRPGTDQETQYF.